These 27 T cell receptor beta chains were all obtained from the same sample, sequenced in a study of cytomegalovirus exposure and HLA in healthy donors. This PCR relied on a set of 60 Vbeta primers and 13 Jbeta primers. Here immunoSEQ multiplex PCR was the method, and the copy in TCRdb shows in-frame clones only, minus some. Of over 80,000 clones listed, 70% to 85% were seen once; the top ten hold approximately 3.6%. Sequencing was carried out using PBMCs. These receptor sequences come from a man aged 50 or older in good health and CMV-seronegative.

The V call is TRBV18, the J call TRBJ1-2; possible D gene TRBD1, 5 bases. The CDR3 has 14 amino acids. The V gene lost 2 bases and the J gene lost 4 bases, with 11 bases spanning the gap. Per germline, CDR1 KGHSH and CDR2 LQKENI. The CDR3 spells CASSPGAGAYGYTF. DNA for the CDR3: TGTGCCAGCTCACCAGGGGCCGGCGCCTATGGCTACACCTTC.

CDR3 in DNA: TGTGCCAGCAGGGACAGGGGGTCAGATACGCAGTATTTT. This translates into CASRDRGSDTQYF. J is TRBJ2-3 and V is TRBV11-3; 10 bases fit TRBD1. Germline CDR1 is SGHNT and CDR2 is YENEEA. The CDR3 extends over 13 amino acids. Trimming cost V 6 bases and J 4 bases; bases outside gene matches: 1.

The CDR3 region is CASSFVLLRTSTDTQYF. CDR3 nucleotide sequence: TGTGCCAGCAGCTTTGTCCTTCTCCGGACAAGCACAGATACGCAGTATTTT. J is TRBJ2-3 and V is TRBV7-2; maybe TRBD1 (5 bases). Germline lookup yields CDR1 SGHTA and CDR2 FQGNSA. The CDR3 length is 17 residues. Trimming stripped 3 bases from V and 0 bases from J, with 16 bases between. The variable domain in full, with the rest retrieved from reference TRBV7-2 and TRBJ2-3, is GAGVSQSPSNKVTEKGKDVELRCDPISGHTALYWYRQSLGQGLEFLIYFQGNSAPDKSGLPSDRFSAERTGGSVSTLTIQRTQQEDSAVYLCASSFVLLRTSTDTQYFGPGTRLTVL.

The chain carries TRBV7-9 and TRBJ1-4, with D perhaps TRBD1 (5 bases). Germline V gene sequence: CDR1 SEHNR, CDR2 FQNEAQ (reference sequence). This CDR3 has 15 residues. Trimming took 1 base from V and 4 from J, leaving 10 bases between them. CDR3 protein: CASSLGQGLNEKLFF. In DNA form, the CDR3 reads TGTGCCAGCAGCTTAGGGCAGGGCCTTAATGAAAAACTGTTTTTT.

The rearrangement uses TRBV7-9 and TRBJ2-1, with D uncertain. This CDR3 is built from 11 residues. Germline V gene data show CDR1 as SEHNR and CDR2 as FQNEAQ (reference sequence). Deletions cut 5 bases from V and 8 bases from J, with 7 bases between. The CDR3 spells CASSPSYEQFF. The DNA of the CDR3 is TGTGCCAGCAGCCCGTCTTATGAGCAGTTCTTC.

The chain carries TRBV5-6 and TRBJ2-3, with TRBD2 as a possible D gene (5 bases). Germline V gene data show CDR1 as SGHDT and CDR2 as YYEEEE. This CDR3 contains 13 residues. The germline V and J ends were trimmed by 8 bases and 3 bases, with 13 bases remaining between them. The DNA of the CDR3 is TGTGCCAGTAGAATGGGGAGTACAGATACGCAGTATTTT. Its protein product is CASRMGSTDTQYF.

The V gene is TRBV18, the J gene TRBJ2-1; TRBD1 agrees at 9 bases. Germline CDR1 reads KGHSH; CDR2 reads LQKENI. J was trimmed by 7 bases and V by 3 bases; bases with no gene match: 7. CDR3 length: 15 residues. This chain's CDR3 is CASSPSRDRVNEQFF. Written as DNA, the CDR3 is TGTGCCAGCTCACCGTCCCGGGACAGGGTTAATGAGCAGTTCTTC.

This chain links TRBV6-1 with TRBJ2-1; 8 positions agree with TRBD2. CDR3 length equals 15 residues. In germline, CDR1 is MNHNS, CDR2 SASEGT. The V and J ends lost 6 bases and 2 bases, in that order; junction bases with no gene match: 6. The CDR3 region is CASRQYSGTYNEQFF. The CDR3 nucleotides read TGTGCCAGCAGACAATATAGCGGGACCTACAATGAGCAGTTCTTC.

The gene calls are TRBV11-3 and TRBJ2-3; 13 bases fit TRBD2. The germline CDR1 and CDR2 sequences are SGHNT and YENEEA. J was trimmed by 0 bases and V by 6 bases; bases with no gene match: 9. The CDR3 has 18 residues. The CDR3 sequence is CASRQRLAGGPSTDTQYF. The CDR3 bases are TGTGCCAGCAGACAAAGACTAGCGGGAGGCCCCAGCACAGATACGCAGTATTTT.

V is TRBV7-9 and J is TRBJ2-2; tentative D call: TRBD1 (5 bases). This CDR3 contains 18 residues. Trimming left V 5 bases short and J 2 bases short, with 21 bases between. Germline V gives CDR1 SEHNR, CDR2 FQNEAQ (reference sequence). CDR3 sequence reads: CASSHPADGQGNTGELFF. The CDR3 DNA is TGTGCCAGCAGCCATCCCGCCGACGGCCAGGGAAACACCGGGGAGCTGTTTTTT.

The genes are TRBV29-1 and TRBJ2-5, with 8 bases that match TRBD1. Germline V gene sequence: CDR1 SQVTM, CDR2 ANQGSEA. Trimming removed 1 base from V and 5 bases from J; junction bases left unmatched: 9. CDR3 length equals 15 residues. CDR3 in DNA: TGCAGCGTTGAAGTATCGACAGGGGTAAGGGAGACCCAGTACTTC. This gives the protein CSVEVSTGVRETQYF.

In this sample, this clone turned up once. The chain links TRBV11-2 to TRBJ2-7, with TRBD2 identical over 9 bases. CDR3 length equals 18 residues. The trim removed 1 base at V and 2 bases at J, leaving 12 bases unmatched. Germline V gene lookup returns CDR1 SGHAT and CDR2 FQNNGV. CDR3 amino acids: CASSLAEGGSGSPYEQYF. CDR3 DNA sequence: TGTGCCAGCAGCTTAGCCGAGGGGGGTAGCGGGAGCCCCTACGAGCAGTACTTC.

The chain employs TRBV5-1 and TRBJ2-2, with D perhaps TRBD2 (6 bases). CDR1 is SGHRS, CDR2 YFSETQ, per germline. V was trimmed by 0 bases and J by 4 bases, leaving 13 bases between them. The length of the CDR3 is 16 residues. The CDR3 here is CASSLVRGRFTGELFF. CDR3 nucleotide sequence: TGCGCCAGCAGCTTGGTTCGGGGGAGGTTCACCGGGGAGCTGTTTTTT.

The chain links TRBV4-2 to TRBJ1-2, with TRBD1 matching over 12 bases. The V gene's germline CDR1 is LGHNA and CDR2 YNFKEQ. The CDR3 runs 15 residues. V was clipped by 4 bases and J by 3 bases; unmatched bases: 3. The CDR3 DNA reads TGTGCCAGCAGCCGGGGACAGGGGGCGGACTATGGCTACACCTTC. It specifies CASSRGQGADYGYTF.

This clone has just one count. The chain carries TRBV19 and TRBJ1-1; 9 bases are shared with TRBD1. V gave up 5 bases and J gave up 3 bases; unmatched junction bases: 4. The CDR3 spans 14 residues. Germline CDR1 and CDR2: LNHDA and SQIVND (reference sequence). CDR3 DNA sequence: TGTGCCAGTAGTTTGAGGACAGGGGACACTGAAGCTTTCTTT. It encodes CASSLRTGDTEAFF.

The rearrangement joins TRBV4-1 to TRBJ2-5, with 8 bases identical to TRBD1. V lost 3 bases, J lost 1 base, and 7 bases stayed unmatched. The CDR3 consists of 16 residues. Germline V gene data show CDR1 as MGHRA and CDR2 as YSYEKL. The CDR3 DNA is TGCGCCAGCAGCCATCAGGGGGCGTTGGGCCAAGAGACCCAGTACTTC. It translates to CASSHQGALGQETQYF.

The chain links TRBV25-1 to TRBJ2-6, with D possibly TRBD2 on 6 matching bases. Germline CDR1 and CDR2: MGHDK and SYGVNS. V lost 2 bases, J lost 0 bases, and 14 bases lay in between. The CDR3 has 18 residues. The DNA of the CDR3 is TGTGCCAGCAGTGAAATGGGGTTGGGGGGCTCTGGGGCCAACGTCCTGACTTTC. Translating gives CASSEMGLGGSGANVLTF.

This chain connects TRBV7-6 to TRBJ2-7; 7 positions match TRBD2. J gave up 6 bases and V 5 bases, and 7 bases lay outside the gene matches. From germline, CDR1 is SGHVS and CDR2 FNYEAQ. CDR3 size: 13 residues. The chain's CDR3 is CASSPGLFREQYF. CDR3 coding DNA: TGTGCCAGCAGCCCGGGACTATTCCGCGAGCAGTACTTC. Filled out from reference TRBV7-6 and TRBJ2-7, the complete variable domain reads GAGVSQSPRYKVTKRGQDVALRCDPISGHVSLYWYRQALGQGPEFLTYFNYEAQQDKSGLPNDRFSAERPEGSISTLTIQRTEQRDSAMYRCASSPGLFREQYFGPGTRLTVT.

The J gene is TRBJ1-2, the V gene TRBV14, with unresolved D. The ends were cut back, 4 bases at V and 2 bases at J, with 11 bases in the middle. Germline CDR1 reads SGHDN; CDR2 reads FVKESK. This CDR3 contains 14 residues. The CDR3 loop is CASSPSPENYGYTF. Here the CDR3 DNA reads TGTGCCAGCAGCCCCTCACCCGAGAACTATGGCTACACCTTC.

The chain has TRBV28 and TRBJ2-5; D might be TRBD2 (5 bases). This CDR3 region has 16 residues. In germline, CDR1 is MDHEN, CDR2 SYDVKM. V lost 4 bases and J lost 3, with 18 bases in between. CDR3 nucleotides: TGTGCCAGCAGTTCCTCGGACGGGATAAGAGAAGAGACCCAGTACTTC. This translates into CASSSSDGIREETQYF. The full variable domain, rest sourced from reference TRBV28 and TRBJ2-5, is DVKVTQSSRYLVKRTGEKVFLECVQDMDHENMFWYRQDPGLGLRLIYFSYDVKMKEKGDIPEGYSVSREKKERFSLILESASTNQTSMYLCASSSSDGIREETQYFGPGTRLLVL.

The chain joins TRBV4-3 to TRBJ2-5; TRBD2 matches at 9 bases. The CDR3 contains 16 residues. Germline trimming cut 4 bases from V and 5 bases from J; bases unmatched to any gene: 11. Germline-derived CDR1 and CDR2 are LGHNA and YSLEER. CDR3 loop: CASSPLGAGGPETQYF. Written as DNA, the CDR3 is TGCGCCAGCAGCCCCCTAGGTGCGGGAGGGCCCGAGACCCAGTACTTC.

V usage is TRBV6-5 and J usage is TRBJ2-7, with 8 bases identical to TRBD1. Germline V gene sequence: CDR1 MNHEY, CDR2 SVGAGI. The CDR3 runs to 14 residues. Trimming removed 6 bases from V and 1 base from J; junction bases left unmatched: 5. CDR3 coding DNA: TGTGCCAGCAGGGGGCAGGGGGCATCCTACGAGCAGTACTTC. It specifies CASRGQGASYEQYF.

This chain links TRBV10-1 with TRBJ2-7; D is unresolved. Germline lookup yields CDR1 WNHNN and CDR2 SYGVQD (reference sequence). CDR3 length: 19 residues. Trimming stripped 3 bases from V and 2 bases from J, with 26 bases between. The CDR3 sequence: CASSDPTPPSRNLAYEQYF. CDR3 bases: TGCGCCAGCAGTGACCCCACACCCCCTTCTAGGAATTTAGCCTACGAGCAGTACTTC.

The chain joins TRBV5-1 to TRBJ2-5; 7 bases align to TRBD1. Looked up from germline, CDR1 is SGHRS and CDR2 is YFSETQ. The CDR3 totals 14 residues. J gave up 3 bases and V 3 bases, and 5 bases lay outside the gene matches. This CDR3 reads CASSSNQGEETQYF. CDR3 in DNA: TGCGCCAGCAGCTCAAACCAGGGGGAAGAGACCCAGTACTTC.

The chain uses TRBV27 and TRBJ2-4; a weak D match, TRBD2 (6 bases). The CDR3 runs to 15 residues. The V and J ends lost 5 bases and 8 bases respectively, with 19 bases between them. Germline V gene sequence: CDR1 MNHEY, CDR2 SMNVEV (reference sequence). The CDR3 loop reads CASSPRAPWGDIQYF. CDR3 bases: TGTGCCAGCAGTCCGAGGGCCCCTTGGGGGGACATTCAGTACTTC.

J is TRBJ1-5 and V is TRBV30; D remains unclear. The germline V gene has CDR1 GTSNPN and CDR2 SVGIG (reference sequence). Trimming cost V 2 bases and J 6 bases, with 17 bases left between them. CDR3 length equals 15 residues. The CDR3 loop is CAWSLMGSLGQPQHF. In nucleotides, the CDR3 is TGTGCCTGGAGTCTAATGGGCAGCTTGGGTCAGCCCCAGCATTTT. The whole variable domain, filled in from reference TRBV30 and TRBJ1-5, reads SQTIHQWPATLVQPVGSPLSLECTVEGTSNPNLYWYRQAAGRGLQLLFYSVGIGQISSEVPQNLSASRPQDRQFILSSKKLLLSDSGFYLCAWSLMGSLGQPQHFGDGTRLSIL.

Only a few counts were recorded for this clone. This chain connects TRBV9 to TRBJ2-1, with D hard to call. Trimming took 4 bases from V and 0 from J, leaving 11 bases between them. From germline, CDR1 is SGDLS and CDR2 YYNGEE. The CDR3 runs to 15 residues. The CDR3 nucleotides read TGTGCCAGCAGCCTTGACGGAGACTCCTACAATGAGCAGTTCTTC. Translated, it gives CASSLDGDSYNEQFF.